This T cell receptor beta chain was identified in a study of technical replicates of blood from a few donors. TCRdb's copy holds only in-frame clones and misses some; the assay was immunoSEQ multiplex PCR. Here the sample spans under 85,000 clones, 96% being singletons. The CDR3 is 14 residues long. The germline CDR1 and CDR2 sequences are SGHAT and FQNNGV. Germline trimming cut 5 bases from V and 9 bases from J; bases unmatched to any gene: 8. This chain joins TRBV11-2 and TRBJ2-1; 9 nucleotides align to TRBD1. Material for sequencing was T cells isolated from PBMCs. This TCR came from a human donor in good health. This CDR3 reads CASSAQGAGAEQFF. CDR3 in DNA: TGTGCCAGCAGCGCACAGGGGGCTGGGGCTGAGCAGTTCTTC.